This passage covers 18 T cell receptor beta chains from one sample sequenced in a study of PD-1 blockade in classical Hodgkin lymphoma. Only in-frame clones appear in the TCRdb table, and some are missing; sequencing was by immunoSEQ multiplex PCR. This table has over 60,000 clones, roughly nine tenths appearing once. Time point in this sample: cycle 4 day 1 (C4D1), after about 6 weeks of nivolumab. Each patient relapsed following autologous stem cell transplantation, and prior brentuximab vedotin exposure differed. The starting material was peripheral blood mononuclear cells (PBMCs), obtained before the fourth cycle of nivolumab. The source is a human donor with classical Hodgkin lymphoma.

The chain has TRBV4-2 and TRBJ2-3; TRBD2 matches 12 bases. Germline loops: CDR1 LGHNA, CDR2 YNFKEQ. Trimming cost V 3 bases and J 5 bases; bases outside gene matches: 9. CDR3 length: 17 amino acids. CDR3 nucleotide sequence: TGTGCCAGCAGCCAGGCCCTAGCGGGGGGGCTAGGAGATACGCAGTATTTT. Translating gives CASSQALAGGLGDTQYF.

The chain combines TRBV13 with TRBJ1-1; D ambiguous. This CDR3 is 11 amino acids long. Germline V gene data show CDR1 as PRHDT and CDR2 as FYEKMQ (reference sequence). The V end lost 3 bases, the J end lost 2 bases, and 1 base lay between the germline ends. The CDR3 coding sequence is TGTGCCAGCAGCTTCAACACTGAAGCTTTCTTT. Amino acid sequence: CASSFNTEAFF.

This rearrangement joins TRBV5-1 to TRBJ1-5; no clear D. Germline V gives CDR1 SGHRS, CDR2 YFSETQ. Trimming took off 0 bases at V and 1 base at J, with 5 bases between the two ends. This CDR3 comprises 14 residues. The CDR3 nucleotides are TGCGCCAGCAGCTTGGGGATGAGCAATCAGCCCCAGCATTTT. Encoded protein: CASSLGMSNQPQHF.

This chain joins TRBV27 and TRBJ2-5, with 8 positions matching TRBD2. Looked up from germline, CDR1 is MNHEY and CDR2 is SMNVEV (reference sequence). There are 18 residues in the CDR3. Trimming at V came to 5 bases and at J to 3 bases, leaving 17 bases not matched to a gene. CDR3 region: CASSPSPWGGGTEETQYF. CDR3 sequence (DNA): TGTGCCAGCAGTCCCTCACCCTGGGGCGGGGGGACGGAAGAGACCCAGTACTTC.

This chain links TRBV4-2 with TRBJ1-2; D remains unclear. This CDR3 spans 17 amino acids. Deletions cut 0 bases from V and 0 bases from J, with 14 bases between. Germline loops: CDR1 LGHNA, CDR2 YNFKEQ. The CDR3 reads CASSQEETMVSNYGYTF. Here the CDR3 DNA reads TGTGCCAGCAGCCAAGAGGAGACAATGGTCTCTAACTATGGCTACACCTTC.

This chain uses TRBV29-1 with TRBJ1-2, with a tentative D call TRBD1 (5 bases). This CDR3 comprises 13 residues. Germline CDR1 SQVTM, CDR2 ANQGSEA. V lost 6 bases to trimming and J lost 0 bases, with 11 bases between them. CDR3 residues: CSVNSGSNYGYTF. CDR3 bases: TGCAGCGTCAACTCAGGGTCTAACTATGGCTACACCTTC.

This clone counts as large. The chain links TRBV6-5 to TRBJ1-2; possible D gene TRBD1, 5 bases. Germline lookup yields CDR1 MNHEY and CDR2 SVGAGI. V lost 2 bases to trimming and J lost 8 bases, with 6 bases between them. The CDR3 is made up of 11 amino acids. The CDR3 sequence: CASSYGAGYTF. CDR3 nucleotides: TGTGCCAGCAGTTACGGGGCAGGCTACACCTTC.

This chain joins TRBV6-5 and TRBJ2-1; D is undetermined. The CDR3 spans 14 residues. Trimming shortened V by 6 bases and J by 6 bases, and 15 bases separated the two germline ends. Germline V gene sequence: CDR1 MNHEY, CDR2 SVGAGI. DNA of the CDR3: TGTGCCAGCAGACCCGGAGTAGCTTCCAATGAGCAGTTCTTC. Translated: CASRPGVASNEQFF.

CDR3 sequence reads: CASSLGTLGRTQYF. CDR3 bases: TGTGCCAGCAGCTTAGGGACCCTTGGGAGGACCCAGTACTTC. The chain has TRBV7-2 and TRBJ2-5; TRBD2 might be the D (5 bases). The CDR3 loop spans 14 amino acids. V shed 1 base and J shed 7 bases, with 13 bases lying between them. Germline CDR1 is SGHTA and CDR2 is FQGNSA.

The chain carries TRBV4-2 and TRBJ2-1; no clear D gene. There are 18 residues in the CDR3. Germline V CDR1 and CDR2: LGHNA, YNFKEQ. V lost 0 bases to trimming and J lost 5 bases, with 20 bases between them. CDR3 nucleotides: TGTGCCAGCAGCCAAGAGTGGCGCGCTTGGGGTACGGACAATGAGCAGTTCTTC. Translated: CASSQEWRAWGTDNEQFF.

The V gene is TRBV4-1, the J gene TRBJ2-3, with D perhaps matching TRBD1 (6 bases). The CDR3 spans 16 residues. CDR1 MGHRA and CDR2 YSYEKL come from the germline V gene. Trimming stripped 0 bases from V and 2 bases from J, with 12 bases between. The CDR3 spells CASSQDRGTVTDTQYF. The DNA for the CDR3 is TGCGCCAGCAGCCAAGATAGGGGGACGGTCACAGATACGCAGTATTTT.

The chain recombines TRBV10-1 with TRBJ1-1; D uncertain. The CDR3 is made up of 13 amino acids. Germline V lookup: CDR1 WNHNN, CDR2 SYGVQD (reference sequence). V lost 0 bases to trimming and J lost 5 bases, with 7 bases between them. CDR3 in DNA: TGCGCCAGCAGTGAGTCGCGGGCGACTGAAGCTTTCTTT. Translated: CASSESRATEAFF.

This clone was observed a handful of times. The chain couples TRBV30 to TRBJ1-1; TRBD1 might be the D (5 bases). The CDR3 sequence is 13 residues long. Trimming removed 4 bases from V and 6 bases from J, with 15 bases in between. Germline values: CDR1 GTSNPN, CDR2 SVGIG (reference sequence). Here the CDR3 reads CAWNVGVNAEAFF. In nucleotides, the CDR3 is TGTGCCTGGAATGTAGGGGTTAACGCTGAAGCTTTCTTT. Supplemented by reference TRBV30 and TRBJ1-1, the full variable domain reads SQTIHQWPATLVQPVGSPLSLECTVEGTSNPNLYWYRQAAGRGLQLLFYSVGIGQISSEVPQNLSASRPQDRQFILSSKKLLLSDSGFYLCAWNVGVNAEAFFGQGTRLTVV.

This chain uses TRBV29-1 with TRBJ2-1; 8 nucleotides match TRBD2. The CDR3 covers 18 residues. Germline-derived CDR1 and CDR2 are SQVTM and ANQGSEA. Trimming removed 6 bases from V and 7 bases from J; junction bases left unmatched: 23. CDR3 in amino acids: CSVPDPGAGGALGNEQFF. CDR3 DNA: TGCAGCGTCCCCGACCCCGGAGCCGGGGGGGCATTGGGGAATGAGCAGTTCTTC.

In nucleotides, the CDR3 is TGTGCCAGCAGGGTACAGGGGTATGGCTACACCTTC. It is translated as CASRVQGYGYTF. This rearrangement joins TRBV6-1 to TRBJ1-2; 7 positions match TRBD1. The germline gives CDR1 MNHNS, CDR2 SASEGT. V lost 6 bases and J lost 5; bases outside the gene matches: 3. The CDR3 extends over 12 amino acids.

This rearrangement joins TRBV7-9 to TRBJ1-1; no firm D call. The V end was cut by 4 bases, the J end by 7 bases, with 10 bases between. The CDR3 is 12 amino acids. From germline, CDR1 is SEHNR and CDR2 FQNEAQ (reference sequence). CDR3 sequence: CASSSLPLEAFF. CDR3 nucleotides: TGTGCCAGCAGCTCACTCCCCCTTGAAGCTTTCTTT.

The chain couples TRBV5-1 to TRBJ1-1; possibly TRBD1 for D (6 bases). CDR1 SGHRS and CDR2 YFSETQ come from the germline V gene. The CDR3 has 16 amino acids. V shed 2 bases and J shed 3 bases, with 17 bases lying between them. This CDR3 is CASSFLAGVGDTEAFF. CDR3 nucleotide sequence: TGCGCCAGCAGCTTTTTGGCAGGGGTGGGAGACACTGAAGCTTTCTTT.

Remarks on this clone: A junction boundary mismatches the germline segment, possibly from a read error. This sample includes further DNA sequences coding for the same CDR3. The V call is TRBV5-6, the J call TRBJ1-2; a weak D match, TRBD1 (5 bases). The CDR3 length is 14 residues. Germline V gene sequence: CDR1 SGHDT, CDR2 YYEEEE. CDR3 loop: CASSWARVTYGYTF. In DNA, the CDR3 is TGCGCCAGCAGCTGGGCCAGGGTCACATATGGCTACACCTTC. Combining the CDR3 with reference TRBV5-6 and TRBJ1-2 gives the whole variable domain DAGVTQSPTHLIKTRGQQVTLRCSPKSGHDTVSWYQQALGQGPQFIFQYYEEEERQRGNFPDRFSGHQFPNYSSELNVNALLLGDSALYLCASSWARVTYGYTFGSGTRLTVV.